A selection of T cell receptor beta chains follows, all from one sample in a study of CD8+ T cells in alopecia areata. Repertoires were generated with immunoSEQ multiplex PCR, while TCRdb's copy carries only in-frame clones and drops some. This sample has 150,000 to 200,000 clones, with around 58% found just once. The sequences come from CD4+ T cells sorted from blood, collected around week 55, from a patient treated with tofacitinib. These receptors were collected from a human donor with alopecia areata. Each CDR3 is given with its conserved first and last residue. The order of the fields is clone size, J gene, V gene, D gene, CDR3 DNA, CDR3 protein. The D gene is left open where the match is weak. Not all rows give a size; the values are once, few, many and, for expanded clones, a class.

size: once; J: TRBJ1-2; V: TRBV2; D: NA; DNA: TGTGCCACCGACCCACAGGGTCGAATGGGCTACACCTTC; CDR3: CATDPQGRMGYTF
size: NA; J: TRBJ2-3; V: TRBV5-1; D: TRBD2; DNA: TGCGCCAGCAGCTTTCTAGCGGGAAGCACAGATACGCAGTATTTT; CDR3: CASSFLAGSTDTQYF
size: NA; J: TRBJ2-7; V: TRBV9; D: NA; DNA: TGTGCCAGCAGCGTAGTTGACAACTCCTACGAGCAGTACTTC; CDR3: CASSVVDNSYEQYF
size: NA; J: TRBJ1-5; V: TRBV28; D: TRBD1; DNA: TGTGCGGGACAGGGAGGAGAACAGCCCCAGCATTTT; CDR3: CAGQGGEQPQHF
size: NA; J: TRBJ1-4; V: TRBV5-1; D: NA; DNA: TGCGCCAGCAGCTTGGTAGGTGGGATGGAGAAAAAACTGTTTTTT; CDR3: CASSLVGGMEKKLFF
size: NA; J: TRBJ1-1; V: TRBV5-4; D: NA; DNA: TGTGCCAGCAGCTTGGGTGACAGAGCTGAAGCTTTCTTT; CDR3: CASSLGDRAEAFF
size: few; J: TRBJ2-7; V: TRBV28; D: NA; DNA: TGTGCCAGCAGTTTATGGACGGGGACAACAGGATTCTACGAGCAGTACTTC; CDR3: CASSLWTGTTGFYEQYF
size: NA; J: TRBJ2-5; V: TRBV7-3; D: NA; DNA: TGTGCCAGCAGTTCCGGCGCCCAGCAGACCCAGTACTTC; CDR3: CASSSGAQQTQYF
size: NA; J: TRBJ1-6; V: TRBV5-1; D: NA; DNA: TGCGCCAGCAGCTTGGGAGATGGTTATCATAATTCACCCCTCCACTTT; CDR3: CASSLGDGYHNSPLHF
size: few; J: TRBJ2-5; V: TRBV4-2; D: NA; DNA: TGTGCCAGCAGCCAAGAATTCCCGGGGGGCGGAGGAGAGACCCAGTACTTC; CDR3: CASSQEFPGGGGETQYF
size: NA; J: TRBJ2-3; V: TRBV6-6; D: NA; DNA: TGTGCCAGTATAGTTGGCCCGCTCGATACGCAGTATTTT; CDR3: CASIVGPLDTQYF
size: NA; J: TRBJ2-7; V: TRBV7-9; D: TRBD1; DNA: TGTGCCAGCAGCGGGGACAGGACCTCCTACGAGCAGTACTTC; CDR3: CASSGDRTSYEQYF
size: NA; J: TRBJ2-3; V: TRBV10-3; D: NA; DNA: TGTGCCATAGGGCCGGACAGAGATACGCAGTATTTT; CDR3: CAIGPDRDTQYF
size: NA; J: TRBJ2-3; V: TRBV29-1; D: TRBD2; DNA: TGCAGCGCCGTTCCACTAGCGGGGCCGGGGGATACGCAGTATTTT; CDR3: CSAVPLAGPGDTQYF
size: NA; J: TRBJ2-5; V: TRBV6-5; D: NA; DNA: TGTGCCAGCAGTTCCCTGCGCAGGGTAGAAGAGACCCAGTACTTC; CDR3: CASSSLRRVEETQYF
size: NA; J: TRBJ2-5; V: TRBV29-1; D: TRBD1; DNA: TGCAGCGTTGCGGGACAGGTTGGAGAGACCCAGTACTTC; CDR3: CSVAGQVGETQYF
size: NA; J: TRBJ2-7; V: TRBV23-1; D: TRBD1; DNA: TGCGCCAGCAGTCCCCGGGACAGGGGGCTAGCGAGGAGGACCGAGCAGTACTTC; CDR3: CASSPRDRGLARRTEQYF
size: NA; J: TRBJ1-5; V: TRBV7-9; D: NA; DNA: TGTGCCAGCAGCTTATTCGGCAATCAGCCCCAGCATTTT; CDR3: CASSLFGNQPQHF
size: NA; J: TRBJ2-7; V: TRBV19; D: TRBD2; DNA: TGTGCCAGTAGTACGGTAACTAGCGGGTCCCCTAATGACTACGAGCAGTACTTC; CDR3: CASSTVTSGSPNDYEQYF
size: NA; J: TRBJ1-3; V: TRBV30; D: NA; DNA: TGTGCCTGGAGTGTCGGGACCCTAACCAGGAACACCATATATTTT; CDR3: CAWSVGTLTRNTIYF
size: NA; J: TRBJ2-7; V: TRBV2; D: NA; DNA: TGTGCCAGCAGTGAAGGGCTGGGTTCGCCTACCTACGAGCAGTACTTC; CDR3: CASSEGLGSPTYEQYF
size: NA; J: TRBJ1-4; V: TRBV7-9; D: TRBD1; DNA: TGTGCCAGCAGAGGCTCGACAGGGCTCAAACTGTTTTTT; CDR3: CASRGSTGLKLFF
size: NA; J: TRBJ1-5; V: TRBV10-3; D: TRBD1; DNA: TGTGCCATCAGGGACAGGACAGGACCAAGCAATCAGCCCCAGCATTTT; CDR3: CAIRDRTGPSNQPQHF
size: NA; J: TRBJ2-3; V: TRBV6-5; D: NA; DNA: TGTGCCAGCAGTCGGAGCCATACGCAGTATTTT; CDR3: CASSRSHTQYF
size: few; J: TRBJ2-5; V: TRBV6-5; D: TRBD2; DNA: TGTGCCAGCAGGCCGGCCGGGGGGGAGACCCAGTACTTC; CDR3: CASRPAGGETQYF
size: NA; J: TRBJ1-6; V: TRBV27; D: TRBD1; DNA: TGTGCCAGCAGTACCCCCGGGACAGCAAATTCACCCCTCCACTTT; CDR3: CASSTPGTANSPLHF
size: few; J: TRBJ2-5; V: TRBV5-1; D: NA; DNA: TGCGCCAGCAGCCCAGGGGCAGTCCAAGAGACCCAGTACTTC; CDR3: CASSPGAVQETQYF
size: NA; J: TRBJ1-2; V: TRBV5-1; D: TRBD1; DNA: TGCGCCAGCAGCTTGGACAGGGGGGACGGCTACACCTTC; CDR3: CASSLDRGDGYTF
size: NA; J: TRBJ2-2; V: TRBV29-1; D: NA; DNA: TGCAGCGTTCGGTCGGTCCCCGGGGAGCTGTTTTTT; CDR3: CSVRSVPGELFF
size: NA; J: TRBJ2-3; V: TRBV30; D: NA; DNA: TGTGCCTGGGGATGGGAGGCAGATACGCAGTATTTT; CDR3: CAWGWEADTQYF
size: NA; J: TRBJ1-4; V: TRBV7-9; D: NA; DNA: TGTGCCAGCAGACGGATGGAGGAAAAACTGTTTTTT; CDR3: CASRRMEEKLFF
size: NA; J: TRBJ2-5; V: TRBV5-6; D: NA; DNA: TGTGCCAGCAGCCCCACAGGGCTCGAGACCCAGTACTTC; CDR3: CASSPTGLETQYF
size: NA; J: TRBJ2-1; V: TRBV5-6; D: NA; DNA: TGTTCCAGCAGCCCAATAGGCGGTGGGATTGACAATGAGCAGTTCTTC; CDR3: CSSSPIGGGIDNEQFF
size: NA; J: TRBJ2-5; V: TRBV29-1; D: TRBD1; DNA: TGCAGCGTTGTTCGACAGGGGGGTGTGGAGACCCAGTACTTC; CDR3: CSVVRQGGVETQYF
size: NA; J: TRBJ2-1; V: TRBV11-2; D: TRBD2; DNA: TGTGCCAGCAGCTTCTCGGGGTCCGGGAGGGAAAGTGAGCAGTTCTTC; CDR3: CASSFSGSGRESEQFF
size: few; J: TRBJ1-2; V: TRBV30; D: NA; DNA: TGTGCCTGGAGTAACACGGGAGGTGGAAATGGCTACACCTTC; CDR3: CAWSNTGGGNGYTF
size: NA; J: TRBJ1-6; V: TRBV23-1; D: TRBD1; DNA: TGCGCCAGCCGCGAACCGGGACAGGGTGAGGGTGGCTCCTATAATTCACCCCTCCACTTT; CDR3: CASREPGQGEGGSYNSPLHF
size: NA; J: TRBJ2-2; V: TRBV4-1; D: TRBD2; DNA: TGCGCCAGCAGCCAAGTGGGCGGGGGACCCACCGGGGAGCTGTTTTTT; CDR3: CASSQVGGGPTGELFF
size: NA; J: TRBJ2-3; V: TRBV29-1; D: TRBD1; DNA: TGCAGCGTTGATGGAGTAGGGGGCGGCACAGATACGCAGTATTTT; CDR3: CSVDGVGGGTDTQYF
size: NA; J: TRBJ2-1; V: TRBV5-4; D: TRBD2; DNA: TGTGCCAGCAGCTTGGAAGCGGGGGGGTACAATGAGCAGTTCTTC; CDR3: CASSLEAGGYNEQFF
size: few; J: TRBJ1-5; V: TRBV2; D: TRBD1; DNA: TGTGCCAGCAGTGGACAGGGGGTAGGTCAGCCCCAGCATTTT; CDR3: CASSGQGVGQPQHF
size: NA; J: TRBJ2-7; V: TRBV15; D: TRBD1; DNA: TGTGCCACCAGCAGAGGGGACAGATCCTACGAGCAGTACTTC; CDR3: CATSRGDRSYEQYF
size: many; J: TRBJ1-5; V: TRBV6-1; D: NA; DNA: TGTGCCAGCAGGAAACTAGATAGCAATCAGCCCCAGCATTTT; CDR3: CASRKLDSNQPQHF
size: NA; J: TRBJ2-5; V: TRBV10-3; D: NA; DNA: TGTGCCATCGGGGCTGGGGTCGAGACCCAGTACTTC; CDR3: CAIGAGVETQYF
size: NA; J: TRBJ2-7; V: TRBV29-1; D: NA; DNA: TGCAGCGTGGAAGGGGGGAGAGGCTCCTACGAGCAGTACTTC; CDR3: CSVEGGRGSYEQYF
size: NA; J: TRBJ1-5; V: TRBV18; D: NA; DNA: TGTGCCAGCTCACCATACTCAGATCAGCCCCAGCATTTT; CDR3: CASSPYSDQPQHF
size: NA; J: TRBJ2-7; V: TRBV23-1; D: TRBD1; DNA: TGCGCCAGCAGTCAATCTCGGGACAGGGAGGGAGAGCAGTACTTC; CDR3: CASSQSRDREGEQYF
size: few; J: TRBJ2-7; V: TRBV29-1; D: NA; DNA: TGCAGCGCGTTGAGGCGCCACAGCTACGAGCAGTACTTC; CDR3: CSALRRHSYEQYF
size: NA; J: TRBJ1-6; V: TRBV27; D: TRBD1; DNA: TGTGCCAGCAGATTCTCGACAGGGAGTAGTTCACCCCTCCACTTT; CDR3: CASRFSTGSSSPLHF
size: NA; J: TRBJ2-3; V: TRBV7-2; D: NA; DNA: TGTGCCAGCAGCTTAGCCGACGTAAATACGCAGTATTTT; CDR3: CASSLADVNTQYF
size: NA; J: TRBJ2-1; V: TRBV6-4; D: NA; DNA: TGTGCCAGCAGCCCCCTAGCAGGGTCCTACAATGAGCAGTTCTTC; CDR3: CASSPLAGSYNEQFF
size: few; J: TRBJ2-3; V: TRBV11-3; D: NA; DNA: TGTGCCAGCAGCTTAGGGGGGACTCTCACAGATACGCAGTATTTT; CDR3: CASSLGGTLTDTQYF
size: few; J: TRBJ2-5; V: TRBV29-1; D: NA; DNA: TGCAGCGTTGGTAGGGAAGAGACCCAGTACTTC; CDR3: CSVGREETQYF
size: NA; J: TRBJ2-6; V: TRBV15; D: NA; DNA: TGTGCCACCAGCAGAGACAGGATTTCTGGGGCCAACGTCCTGACTTTC; CDR3: CATSRDRISGANVLTF
size: NA; J: TRBJ1-5; V: TRBV2; D: NA; DNA: TGTGCCAGCAGTGGACAAACACAGCCCCAGCATTTT; CDR3: CASSGQTQPQHF
size: few; J: TRBJ2-2; V: TRBV30; D: TRBD2; DNA: TGTGCCTGGAGAGGGACTAGCCCCACCGGGGAGCTGTTTTTT; CDR3: CAWRGTSPTGELFF
size: few; J: TRBJ2-2; V: TRBV6-1; D: TRBD1; DNA: TGTGCCAGCGACAGGGGAAACACCGGGGAGCTGTTTTTT; CDR3: CASDRGNTGELFF
size: NA; J: TRBJ2-7; V: TRBV5-1; D: TRBD1; DNA: TGCGCCAGCAGCTTGGTAGTGCGGGACAGGGGCGACGAGCAGTACTTC; CDR3: CASSLVVRDRGDEQYF